What follows are 30 T cell receptor beta chains derived from one specimen sequenced in a study of memory CD4+ T cells and cytomegalovirus serostatus. The sort gate was single viable CD3+CD4+CD8-CD45RO+ cells for memory CD4+ T cells. Some clones are missing from TCRdb's copy, which holds only in-frame ones; the method was immunoSEQ multiplex PCR. This sample has some 45,000 clones, with around 70% found just once. The specimen sequenced was memory CD4+ T cells from blood. Receptors were obtained from an adult in good health and CMV-seropositive.

This chain connects TRBV18 to TRBJ1-3; D gene ambiguous. Deletions cut 5 bases from V and 0 bases from J, with 14 bases between. This CDR3 contains 16 residues. The germline V gene has CDR1 KGHSH and CDR2 LQKENI. DNA of the CDR3: TGTGCCAGCTCAGCCTCTGCCGAAAGCTCTGGAAACACCATATATTTT. It encodes CASSASAESSGNTIYF.

The chain uses TRBV5-6 and TRBJ2-3, with 10 positions matching TRBD2. Germline V gives CDR1 SGHDT, CDR2 YYEEEE. This CDR3 contains 17 residues. Trimming at V came to 0 bases and at J to 2 bases, leaving 6 bases not matched to a gene. CDR3 DNA: TGTGCCAGCAGCTTGGATCTAGCGGGGGCCCTCACAGATACGCAGTATTTT. Translation gives CASSLDLAGALTDTQYF.

The chain uses TRBV2 and TRBJ1-2; 7 bases are shared with TRBD1. CDR3 size: 18 residues. Germline-derived CDR1 and CDR2 are SNHLY and FYNNEI. The trim removed 7 bases at V and 0 bases at J, leaving 17 bases unmatched. CDR3 protein: CASTTGTAEPIPNYGYTF. CDR3 nucleotide sequence: TGTGCCAGCACAACCGGGACAGCGGAGCCGATTCCTAACTATGGCTACACCTTC.

V gene TRBV28 combines with J gene TRBJ1-2; 8 nucleotides match TRBD1. This CDR3 is built from 14 residues. Germline CDR1 reads MDHEN; CDR2 reads SYDVKM. V was pared by 6 bases and J by 10 bases, with 13 bases of the junction left unmatched. CDR3 sequence reads: CASSLTGDLFVYTF. The CDR3, as DNA: TGTGCCAGCAGCCTGACAGGGGATCTATTTGTCTACACCTTC.

The chain combines TRBV19 with TRBJ1-5; 9 bases agree with TRBD1. Germline CDR1 LNHDA, CDR2 SQIVND (reference sequence). The CDR3 consists of 13 residues. Trimming at V came to 9 bases and at J to 7 bases, leaving 7 bases not matched to a gene. For the CDR3, the DNA is TGTGCCAGCGCCTTCGACAGGGGGCAGCCCCAGCATTTT. Its protein product is CASAFDRGQPQHF.

This clone was observed a handful of times. The chain has TRBV25-1 and TRBJ2-7; 7 bases are shared with TRBD2. Germline trimming cut 5 bases from V and 5 bases from J; bases unmatched to any gene: 12. The CDR3 runs 15 residues. Germline lookup yields CDR1 MGHDK and CDR2 SYGVNS. The CDR3 coding sequence is TGTGCCAGCAGTCTCCAGCGGGGCCTCCTCGACGAGCAGTACTTC. Protein: CASSLQRGLLDEQYF.

This rearrangement joins TRBV7-6 to TRBJ1-6; a weak D match, TRBD1 (5 bases). Trimming cost V 2 bases and J 7 bases, with 12 bases left between them. The CDR3 has 15 amino acids. CDR1 is SGHVS and CDR2 is FNYEAQ in the germline V gene. CDR3 sequence (DNA): TGTGCCAGCAGCTTACAGGGTCGTAGGAATTCACCCCTCCACTTT. The encoded protein is CASSLQGRRNSPLHF.

The rearrangement joins TRBV4-1 to TRBJ2-3; 8 bases fit TRBD1. V was pared by 0 bases and J by 5 bases, with 7 bases of the junction left unmatched. Per germline, CDR1 MGHRA and CDR2 YSYEKL. This CDR3 is 16 amino acids long. CDR3 in DNA: TGCGCCAGCAGCCAAGAGTCAGGGGGCGCGGGAGATACGCAGTATTTT. Amino acid sequence: CASSQESGGAGDTQYF.

The chain links TRBV7-2 to TRBJ1-1; TRBD1 might be the D (5 bases). Trimming took 4 bases from V and 3 from J, leaving 12 bases between them. Germline values: CDR1 SGHTA, CDR2 FQGNSA. This CDR3 contains 14 residues. This CDR3 is CASSSRVDDTEAFF. CDR3 in DNA: TGTGCCAGCAGCTCCAGGGTAGATGACACTGAAGCTTTCTTT.

This clone was picked up a small number of times. The rearrangement joins TRBV19 to TRBJ2-5, with 12 bases lining up with TRBD2. CDR1 and CDR2 from the germline V gene are LNHDA and SQIVND (reference sequence). The ends lost 6 bases at V and 5 bases at J; junction bases unmatched: 10. The CDR3 sequence is 16 residues long. The CDR3: CASRLSSGGAGETQYF. CDR3 sequence (DNA): TGTGCCAGTAGACTCTCTAGCGGGGGGGCAGGGGAGACCCAGTACTTC.

This clone has only a few counts. The CDR3 nucleotides read TGTGCCAGCAGCAAATCAGTCGGAGGCCGAGCATCTGCAACTAATGAAAAACTGTTTTTT. It specifies CASSKSVGGRASATNEKLFF. The chain combines TRBV5-4 with TRBJ1-4, with no clear D. With 4 bases removed from V and 0 bases from J, the gap between germline ends came to 25 bases. The CDR3 spans 20 residues. Germline CDR1 and CDR2: SGHNT and YYREEE (reference sequence).

This rearrangement joins TRBV5-8 to TRBJ1-3; D gene unclear. Germline-derived CDR1 and CDR2 are SGHTS and YDEGEE. V lost 0 bases and J lost 5, with 6 bases in between. This CDR3 spans 13 amino acids. CDR3 protein: CASSLDSRNTIYF. The CDR3 bases are TGTGCCAGCAGCTTGGACTCGAGAAACACCATATATTTT.

This chain joins TRBV5-1 and TRBJ2-5, with D hard to call. The CDR3 loop spans 13 amino acids. Germline CDR1 is SGHRS and CDR2 is YFSETQ. Trimming took 4 bases from V and 1 from J, leaving 8 bases between them. The CDR3 nucleotides are TGCGCCAGCAGCAGGATTTCCCAAGAGACCCAGTACTTC. Translated: CASSRISQETQYF.

The chain has TRBV10-2 and TRBJ2-1; 7 bases are shared with TRBD1. With V trimmed by 5 bases and J by 6 bases, 4 bases remained unmatched. This CDR3 region has 13 residues. Germline V CDR1 and CDR2: WSHSY, SAAADI. The CDR3 nucleotides read TGCGCCAGCAGTCAGGGGGAGCTCAATGAGCAGTTCTTC. It encodes CASSQGELNEQFF.

The chain uses TRBV7-2 and TRBJ2-1; maybe TRBD1 (6 bases). CDR3 length: 14 amino acids. V shed 0 bases and J shed 5 bases, with 8 bases lying between them. CDR1 and CDR2 (germline): SGHTA, FQGNSA. The CDR3 coding sequence is TGTGCCAGCAGCTTAGCTAGGACAGACAATGAGCAGTTCTTC. It translates to CASSLARTDNEQFF.

V usage is TRBV4-2 and J usage is TRBJ2-2, with TRBD1 as a possible D gene (5 bases). Trimming took off 4 bases at V and 3 bases at J, with 12 bases between the two ends. CDR3 length: 15 amino acids. Germline V gives CDR1 LGHNA, CDR2 YNFKEQ. Here the CDR3 reads CASSPARVDTGELFF. Written as DNA, the CDR3 is TGTGCCAGCAGCCCTGCCAGGGTGGACACCGGGGAGCTGTTTTTT.

The rearrangement links TRBV5-6 to TRBJ1-1, with D possibly TRBD1 on 6 matching bases. In germline, CDR1 is SGHDT, CDR2 YYEEEE. V lost 5 bases to trimming and J lost 3 bases, with 11 bases between them. This CDR3 has 13 residues. The DNA of the CDR3 is TGTGCCAGCAGTAGGGGGTCGGACACTGAAGCTTTCTTT. This encodes CASSRGSDTEAFF.

V usage is TRBV12-2 and J usage is TRBJ1-5. TRBV12-2 is given as a pseudogene. CDR3 size: 18 residues. The CDR3 nucleotides read TGTGCAAGTCGCTCCCGTCCGCACCCGAGGGGGGCCAATCAGCCCCAGCATTTT. Translating it yields CASRSRPHPRGANQPQHF.

This chain uses TRBV7-6 with TRBJ1-1; TRBD1 matches at 7 bases. Germline CDR1 reads SGHVS; CDR2 reads FNYEAQ. J lost 3 bases, V lost 1 base, and 5 bases had no gene match. This CDR3 is 15 amino acids long. CDR3 bases: TGTGCCAGCAGCTTAGGGACAGGCGTCGACACTGAAGCTTTCTTT. Encoded protein: CASSLGTGVDTEAFF.

V is TRBV15 and J is TRBJ1-5; D is unresolved. This CDR3 is built from 18 residues. The V gene lost 5 bases and the J gene lost 0 bases, with 20 bases spanning the gap. Germline assignment: CDR1 LNHNV and CDR2 YYDKDF (reference sequence). The CDR3 protein is CATSPMLRGEYSNQPQHF. The CDR3 region has the DNA TGTGCCACCAGCCCTATGCTTCGGGGAGAATATAGCAATCAGCCCCAGCATTTT.

The chain is built from TRBV6-5 and TRBJ2-7; tentatively, D is TRBD1 or TRBD2 (5 bases each). With 2 bases removed from V and 4 bases from J, the gap between germline ends came to 12 bases. This CDR3 has 14 amino acids. Germline assignment: CDR1 MNHEY and CDR2 SVGAGI. The CDR3 nucleotides are TGTGCCAGCAGTTACGCTGTAGAGGGGTACGAGCAGTACTTC. Translated, it gives CASSYAVEGYEQYF.

CDR3 bases: TGTGCCAGCAGTTCCCCAACCTTGGACAGTAGCGAGCAGTACTTC. This encodes CASSSPTLDSSEQYF. The chain combines TRBV28 with TRBJ2-7; perhaps TRBD1 as D (6 bases). The CDR3 is 15 amino acids. V lost 4 bases and J 6 bases, leaving 19 bases between the germline ends. Germline values: CDR1 MDHEN, CDR2 SYDVKM.

The J gene is TRBJ2-1, the V gene TRBV6-5; TRBD2 agrees at 12 bases. The CDR3 is 16 amino acids. CDR1 is MNHEY, CDR2 SVGAGI, per germline. Losses at the gene ends were 4 bases for V and 6 bases for J; bases not matched to a gene: 7. The CDR3 DNA reads as TGTGCCAGCAGTTCGCAACTAGCGGGGGGAATCAATGAGCAGTTCTTC. This codes for CASSSQLAGGINEQFF.

The chain combines TRBV19 with TRBJ1-2; 10 nucleotides match TRBD1. V lost 6 bases, J lost 7 bases, and 8 bases stayed unmatched. The CDR3 is 14 residues long. Germline CDR1 is LNHDA and CDR2 is SQIVND (reference sequence). The CDR3 sequence is CASRSDRGRFGYTF. Here the CDR3 DNA reads TGTGCCAGTAGGAGTGACAGGGGGCGTTTTGGCTACACCTTC. The full variable domain, rest sourced from reference TRBV19 and TRBJ1-2, is DGGITQSPKYLFRKEGQNVTLSCEQNLNHDAMYWYRQDPGQGLRLIYYSQIVNDFQKGDIAEGYSVSREKKESFPLTVTSAQKNPTAFYLCASRSDRGRFGYTFGSGTRLTVV.

V and J are TRBV7-2 and TRBJ1-2, with no clear D. Germline V CDR1 and CDR2: SGHTA, FQGNSA. V was clipped by 1 base and J by 6 bases, with 9 bases between them. The length of the CDR3 is 13 residues. DNA for the CDR3: TGTGCCAGCAGCTTAGTCGTCACAAATGGCTACACCTTC. It is translated as CASSLVVTNGYTF.

The chain couples TRBV2 to TRBJ2-3; TRBD2 matches 12 bases. The germline V gene encodes CDR1 SNHLY and CDR2 FYNNEI. CDR3 length equals 20 residues. Trimming took 6 bases from V and 0 from J; bases not matched to a gene: 16. The CDR3 region has the DNA TGTGCCAGCAGCGGACCTAGCGGGGGGGGACAGTCCCCTAGCACAGATACGCAGTATTTT. Encoded protein: CASSGPSGGGQSPSTDTQYF.

The gene calls are TRBV7-8 and TRBJ2-1, with D unresolved. The CDR3 covers 14 residues. The V end was cut by 4 bases, the J end by 4 bases, with 11 bases between. Germline V gene data show CDR1 as SGHVS and CDR2 as FQNEAQ. In DNA, the CDR3 is TGTGCCAGCAGCTCCGGAGCGTTTTACAATGAGCAGTTCTTC. Translation gives CASSSGAFYNEQFF.

Here the CDR3 reads CSVGRTSGGASDTQYF. The CDR3 coding sequence is TGCAGCGTTGGCAGGACTAGCGGGGGGGCGTCAGATACGCAGTATTTT. This sequence joins TRBV29-1 and TRBJ2-3, with 15 nucleotides matching TRBD2. V lost 4 bases, J lost 4 bases, and 6 bases stayed unmatched. The CDR3 runs to 16 residues. Germline-derived CDR1 and CDR2 are SQVTM and ANQGSEA.

The chain has TRBV5-4 and TRBJ2-5; the D gene could be TRBD1 or TRBD2 (5 bases each). CDR3 length equals 14 residues. The V and J ends lost 4 bases and 2 bases respectively, with 12 bases between them. Germline loops: CDR1 SGHNT, CDR2 YYREEE (reference sequence). In DNA form, the CDR3 reads TGTGCCAGCAGCCCGGGACCCATACAAGAGACCCAGTACTTC. As protein: CASSPGPIQETQYF.

The chain links TRBV19 to TRBJ2-5, with TRBD2 matching 8 bases. CDR1 and CDR2 from the germline V gene are LNHDA and SQIVND (reference sequence). V shed 7 bases, J shed 3 bases, and the junction held 7 bases outside the gene matches. The CDR3 covers 14 residues. Written as DNA, the CDR3 is TGTGCCAGTAATCCTCGGGGGGGGAAAGAGACCCAGTACTTC. Its translation is CASNPRGGKETQYF.